This T cell receptor beta chain was found in a study of OX40 agonist ivuxolimab in advanced cancers. The overall study: Prior therapy, whether anti-PD-1, anti-PD-L1 or anti-CTLA-4, was allowed, and 30% to 40% had some.

Germline V gene lookup returns CDR1 MNHNS and CDR2 SASEGT. The CDR3 has 16 residues. The V and J ends lost 3 bases and 5 bases respectively, with 19 bases between them. Only in-frame clones appear in the TCRdb table, and some are missing; sequencing was by immunoSEQ multiplex PCR. The sample holds approximately 63,000 clones, 86% seen once. The receptor's source is an adult with an advanced solid tumor such as melanoma, head and neck, liver or kidney cancer. V gene TRBV6-1 combines with J gene TRBJ1-1, with D possibly TRBD1 on 6 matching bases. The specimen was CD4+ or CD8+ T cells sorted from blood, collected in a trial of the OX40 agonist ivuxolimab. The CDR3 DNA sequence: TGTGCCAGCAGTGACGCCGCAACAGGGAGGGGGACTGAAGCTTTCTTT. Protein sequence: CASSDAATGRGTEAFF.